The clone carrying this T cell receptor beta chain was observed many times. It was with unique molecular identifiers that the TCRbeta library was prepared. TCRdb ran MiXCR on the PCR reads and lists one entry per CDR3 protein. The table includes some 200,000 distinct CDR3 sequences, about 9.6% detected once. The data are from a study of T-cell reconstitution after alpha-beta-depleted transplantation in children. Trimming at V came to 4 bases and at J to 8 bases, leaving 3 bases not matched to a gene. Germline CDR1 SGHTA, CDR2 FQGNSA. This CDR3 region has 12 residues. This TCR derives from a human donor who donated a stem cell graft to a child with SCID. The material sequenced was PBMCs from the stem cell graft donor, taken from the stem cell graft. The J gene is TRBJ1-1, the V gene TRBV7-2; TRBD1 matches at 8 bases. The CDR3 sequence is CASSYRQGEAFF. The CDR3 nucleotides are TGTGCCAGCAGCTACAGACAGGGGGAAGCTTTCTTT.